The count of the clone carrying this T cell receptor (beta chain) is one. Per germline, CDR1 DFQATT and CDR2 SNEGSKA (reference sequence). This CDR3 is 12 amino acids long. V was cut by 6 bases and J by 4 bases, with 12 bases left in between. With a J-beta primer mix and a sample-barcoded 5' primer, a second PCR ran roughly 7 to 11 cycles. TCRdb passed the 5' RACE reads through MiXCR, listing each CDR3 protein once. The profile covers 850,000 or so distinct CDR3 sequences, with 29% appearing a single time and approximately 15% taken by the ten largest. The sample comes from a study of blood T cells in healthy people across ages. Study at large: About one barcoded beta molecule per two T cells came from capture by template switching.

The sequence was obtained from a woman aged 80 or over in good health. V gene TRBV20-1 combines with J gene TRBJ1-2; D unclear. The specimen sequenced was blood. For the CDR3, the DNA is TGCAGTGCCGCCCTGGCAGTCTATGGCTACACCTTC. Its protein product is CSAALAVYGYTF.